The 22 T cell receptor beta chains in this list originate from one sample, sequenced in a study of spatial heterogeneity in lung cancer. Time point given: sample taken at primary tumor resection. Material for sequencing was whole RNA from tumor, nontumor lung or frozen PBMC, left unsorted. From the 5' RACE reads, TCRdb called clonotypes with MiXCR, one entry per CDR3 protein. The sample lists 85,000 to 100,000 distinct CDR3 sequences; 9.5% to 15% were seen once. Sample: PBMCs, taken at surgery. The receptors were sampled from a male donor with early-stage non-small cell lung cancer.

The V and J genes are TRBV20-1 and TRBJ1-2; D not certain. From germline, CDR1 is DFQATT and CDR2 SNEGSKA (reference sequence). V dropped 3 bases and J dropped 0 bases, with 8 bases sitting between them. CDR3 length: 13 residues. The CDR3, as DNA: TGCAGTGCTAGTGGAGGGCCTAACTATGGCTACACCTTC. Its protein is CSASGGPNYGYTF.

The chain has TRBV6-6 and TRBJ2-7; D perhaps matches TRBD1 (6 bases). Trimming took 2 bases from V and 5 from J, leaving 13 bases between them. Germline CDR1 MNHNY, CDR2 SVGAGI (reference sequence). This CDR3 comprises 14 residues. The DNA of the CDR3 is TGTGCCAGCAGTTACCAGGGGACGGGAAACGAGCAGTACTTC. This gives the protein CASSYQGTGNEQYF.

In this sample, this clonotype turned up a few times. V is TRBV3-1 and J is TRBJ2-7; no clear D. Germline V CDR1 and CDR2: LGHDT, YNNKEL (reference sequence). The ends were cut back, 2 bases at V and 7 bases at J, with 6 bases in the middle. The CDR3 is 11 amino acids. The CDR3 loop reads CASSQRREQYF. DNA for the CDR3: TGTGCCAGCAGCCAAAGAAGGGAGCAGTACTTC.

The rearrangement links TRBV5-5 to TRBJ1-5; D is uncertain. This CDR3 is built from 15 residues. V lost 0 bases and J 0 bases, leaving 7 bases between the germline ends. CDR1 SGHKS and CDR2 YYEKEE come from the germline V gene (reference sequence). For the CDR3, the DNA is TGTGCCAGCAGCTTGGTGGGTTTTAGCAATCAGCCCCAGCATTTT. Amino acids: CASSLVGFSNQPQHF.

This clonotype has at least ten counts. The chain links TRBV10-3 to TRBJ2-1; D is uncertain. The CDR3 has 13 residues. The V gene lost 6 bases and the J gene lost 8 bases, with 14 bases spanning the gap. Germline loops: CDR1 ENHRY, CDR2 SYGVKD. CDR3 sequence reads: CAISQTQVDEQFF. In DNA, the CDR3 is TGTGCCATCAGCCAAACGCAAGTCGATGAGCAGTTCTTC.

This clonotype occurred many times. The V gene is TRBV25-1, the J gene TRBJ1-1; weak D call: TRBD1 (6 bases). From germline, CDR1 is MGHDK and CDR2 SYGVNS. V was trimmed by 4 bases and J by 4 bases, leaving 13 bases between them. There are 14 residues in the CDR3. The CDR3 here is CASSGDIFGTEAFF. CDR3 nucleotides: TGTGCCAGCAGTGGGGACATTTTTGGCACTGAAGCTTTCTTT.

This clonotype was seen many times. The chain links TRBV9 to TRBJ2-1; 8 positions agree with TRBD2. The CDR3 extends over 15 amino acids. Unmatched junction bases numbered 6, after V lost 4 bases and J lost 3 bases. Germline V gene data show CDR1 as SGDLS and CDR2 as YYNGEE. The CDR3 sequence is CASSPTGTSYNEQFF. The DNA of the CDR3 is TGTGCCAGCAGCCCTACCGGGACTAGCTACAATGAGCAGTTCTTC.

Ten or more counts support this clonotype. The rearrangement joins TRBV20-1 to TRBJ2-3; D gene ambiguous. CDR1 DFQATT and CDR2 SNEGSKA come from the germline V gene (reference sequence). The CDR3 is 14 residues long. Trimming took 1 base from V and 1 from J, leaving 9 bases between them. CDR3 coding DNA: TGCAGTGCTAGAGCCCCTACGGGCACAGATACGCAGTATTTT. It translates to CSARAPTGTDTQYF.

In its sample, this clonotype was seen a few times. V and J are TRBV5-6 and TRBJ2-3, with TRBD1 matching 10 bases. This CDR3 spans 17 amino acids. Per germline, CDR1 SGHDT and CDR2 YYEEEE. After removal of 4 bases from V and 3 bases from J, the junction contained 11 bases not matched to a gene. The CDR3 protein is CASSRKTGGASTDTQYF. CDR3 nucleotide sequence: TGTGCCAGCAGCCGTAAGACAGGGGGCGCTTCAACAGATACGCAGTATTTT.

J is TRBJ2-7 and V is TRBV20-1; perhaps TRBD1 as D (6 bases). Looked up from germline, CDR1 is DFQATT and CDR2 is SNEGSKA (reference sequence). The CDR3 sequence is 12 residues long. The germline V and J ends were trimmed by 3 bases and 10 bases, with 16 bases remaining between them. The CDR3: CSARVPGTSQYF. CDR3 bases: TGCAGTGCTAGGGTTCCCGGGACATCTCAGTACTTC.

DNA of the CDR3: TGTGCCAGCAGCTGTTACAGGGTCCGGCTCGCTGAAGCTTTCTTT. This encodes CASSCYRVRLAEAFF. This sequence joins TRBV11-3 and TRBJ1-1; D is possibly TRBD1 (6 bases). CDR3 size: 15 residues. Trimming removed 4 bases at V and 6 bases at J, with 18 bases between. Germline CDR1 is SGHNT and CDR2 is YENEEA.

The table lists this clonotype with a few counts. J is TRBJ1-6 and V is TRBV7-9; 9 bases agree with TRBD1. The V gene end was trimmed by 5 bases and the J gene end by 7 bases; junction bases not matched to a gene: 6. Germline values: CDR1 SEHNR, CDR2 FQNEAQ (reference sequence). The CDR3 sequence is 15 residues long. The CDR3 loop reads CASSRAGQGNSPLHF. In DNA, the CDR3 is TGTGCCAGCAGCCGCGCGGGACAGGGAAATTCACCCCTCCACTTT.

The rearrangement links TRBV19 to TRBJ2-7; D may correspond to TRBD1 or TRBD2 (6 bases each). This CDR3 is built from 16 residues. Germline values: CDR1 LNHDA, CDR2 SQIVND (reference sequence). Trimming removed 3 bases from V and 0 bases from J, with 15 bases in between. The CDR3 sequence: CASSISTGASSYEQYF. The CDR3 DNA reads as TGTGCCAGTAGTATTAGCACGGGGGCCAGCTCCTACGAGCAGTACTTC.

This clonotype was seen more than once but under ten times. The chain has TRBV7-9 and TRBJ2-1; possibly TRBD2 for D (5 bases). V shed 0 bases and J shed 4 bases, with 10 bases lying between them. The CDR3 runs 15 residues. CDR1 and CDR2 from the germline V gene are SEHNR and FQNEAQ (reference sequence). The CDR3 reads CASSLATGIYNEQFF. The CDR3 bases are TGTGCCAGCAGCTTAGCGACGGGGATTTACAATGAGCAGTTCTTC.

This clonotype was found many times. This rearrangement joins TRBV5-4 to TRBJ1-2; D remains unclear. Germline V lookup: CDR1 SGHNT, CDR2 YYREEE (reference sequence). V dropped 4 bases and J dropped 4 bases, with 17 bases sitting between them. CDR3 length: 15 residues. DNA of the CDR3: TGTGCCAGCAGCCATCCGGGAGAGGGCGTCTATGGCTACACCTTC. Translated: CASSHPGEGVYGYTF.

CDR3 in DNA: TGTGCCAGCAGCTTGTGGGCAGAGGACTCCTACAATGAGCAGTTCTTC. It specifies CASSLWAEDSYNEQFF. V usage is TRBV7-2 and J usage is TRBJ2-1, with D uncertain. This CDR3 has 16 residues. The germline V gene has CDR1 SGHTA and CDR2 FQGNSA. V was pared by 3 bases and J by 0 bases, with 12 bases between.

The chain combines TRBV7-2 with TRBJ2-1; TRBD2 matches at 14 bases. The J segment lost 7 bases and the V segment lost 5 bases, leaving 10 bases of the junction unmatched. Looked up from germline, CDR1 is SGHTA and CDR2 is FQGNSA. The CDR3 extends over 17 amino acids. The CDR3 region has the DNA TGTGCCAGCAGCATTCGACTAGCGGGGGGGAATTCAAATGAGCAGTTCTTC. Its translation is CASSIRLAGGNSNEQFF.

This chain joins TRBV20-1 and TRBJ2-3; D ambiguous. Trimming removed 3 bases from V and 1 base from J, with 8 bases in between. Germline V gene lookup returns CDR1 DFQATT and CDR2 SNEGSKA (reference sequence). The CDR3 runs 13 residues. CDR3 bases: TGCAGTGCTAGTTCACTACGCACAGATACGCAGTATTTT. Protein sequence: CSASSLRTDTQYF.

This clonotype was counted at least ten times. V usage is TRBV5-1 and J usage is TRBJ2-5, with 13 bases matching TRBD2. V trimming: 4 bases; J trimming: 1 base; junction bases outside the gene matches: 4. Germline V CDR1 and CDR2: SGHRS, YFSETQ. The CDR3 covers 16 residues. In DNA, the CDR3 is TGCGCCAGCAGCCCGACTAGCGGGGGGAGCCAAGAGACCCAGTACTTC. As protein: CASSPTSGGSQETQYF.

There are a few counts of this clonotype. The chain couples TRBV11-2 to TRBJ2-3; TRBD2 aligns across 7 bases. Germline assignment: CDR1 SGHAT and CDR2 FQNNGV. With V trimmed by 5 bases and J by 3 bases, 5 bases remained unmatched. The CDR3 runs to 14 residues. The CDR3 loop reads CASSRGENTDTQYF. CDR3 coding DNA: TGTGCCAGCAGCCGGGGGGAAAATACAGATACGCAGTATTTT.

In this sample, this clonotype turned up many times. CDR3 amino acids: CASRLAGVRDTQYF. Written as DNA, the CDR3 is TGTGCCTCGCGACTAGCGGGAGTTCGGGATACGCAGTATTTT. V and J are TRBV6-5 and TRBJ2-3, with TRBD2 matching over 12 bases. The CDR3 length is 14 residues. Germline V gene lookup returns CDR1 MNHEY and CDR2 SVGAGI. With V trimmed by 11 bases and J by 6 bases, 9 bases remained unmatched.

The table lists this clonotype with a few counts. This chain uses TRBV4-2 with TRBJ2-2, with TRBD1 identical over 8 bases. The junction had 7 bases not matched to a gene; V was cut back by 6 bases and J by 7 bases. This CDR3 is built from 14 residues. Germline assignment: CDR1 LGHNA and CDR2 YNFKEQ. The CDR3: CASRGQGRGGELFF. Written as DNA, the CDR3 is TGTGCCAGCAGAGGACAGGGCAGAGGCGGGGAGCTGTTTTTT.